The clone carrying this T cell receptor beta chain showed up just a few times. No antigen is known for it. Via MiXCR, TCRdb re-called the reads, giving one row per CDR3 protein. This table holds approximately 1,000,000 distinct CDR3 sequences, roughly 31% found once. J gave up 7 bases and V 4 bases, and 8 bases lay outside the gene matches. The germline V gene encodes CDR1 SEHNR and CDR2 FQNEAQ (reference sequence). CDR3 length: 14 residues. This specimen belongs to a study of T cell repertoires in cytomegalovirus infection. As for the study in general: HLA-B-restricted CMV epitopes that are well studied, plus recently identified HLA-C-restricted ones, were used by the study. Evidence of both CMV infection and a matching HLA type came from public TCR beta signatures.

The clonotype was recovered from a human donor in good health (CMV status not recorded). Some clones in this sample may be carry-over from other donors' samples. The material sequenced was cultured CD8+ T cells from PBMCs, taken from culture after CMV antigen stimulation. V and J are TRBV7-9 and TRBJ1-2; 8 bases map to TRBD1. The CDR3: CASSSPDRVGGYTF. The CDR3 bases are TGTGCCAGCAGCTCGCCGGACAGGGTCGGTGGCTACACCTTC. Full variable domain (rest looked up from reference TRBV7-9 and TRBJ1-2): DTGVSQNPRHKITKRGQNVTFRCDPISEHNRLYWYRQTLGQGPEFLTYFQNEAQLEKSRLLSDRFSAERPKGSFSTLEIQRTEQGDSAMYLCASSSPDRVGGYTFGSGTRLTVV.